This T cell receptor (beta chain) was recorded in a study of cytomegalovirus exposure and HLA in healthy donors. Study conclusions and caveats: It was reported that the classifier diagnosed cytomegalovirus status with high specificity and sensitivity in both the original and validation cohorts.

Libraries were prepared by immunoSEQ multiplex PCR; TCRdb keeps only in-frame clonotypes and omits some of them. The data contain over 150,000 clones, roughly 85% of them singletons. Worth noting for this clone: The antigen is undetermined.

With V trimmed by 4 bases and J by 8 bases, 11 bases remained unmatched. CDR3 size: 15 residues. The V gene's germline CDR1 is SGHRS and CDR2 YFSETQ. Donors were drawn from the approximately 120-subject validation cohort, separate from the approximately 620-subject first cohort. The sequencing sample was made of PBMCs. The rearrangement links TRBV5-1 to TRBJ1-2, with 10 bases that match TRBD1. This clonotype was obtained from a man in his late teens or twenties in good health and CMV-seropositive. CDR3: CASSQPDRGLRGYTF. CDR3 DNA sequence: TGCGCCAGCAGCCAACCAGACAGGGGGCTGAGGGGCTACACCTTC.